These 18 T cell receptor beta chains were sequenced from one sample in a study of regulatory and conventional T cells in RAG deficiency (dated by TCRdb to between 2016 and 2019). The library was prepared using the immunoSEQ multiplex PCR assay. TCRdb mirrors the immuneACCESS table, restricted to in-frame sequences. Some clones are absent from its copies; in checked studies, under half trace to an unresolved V gene, and the reason for the others is unknown. This sample has tens of thousands of clones in its table, and just under 90% of those were observed once. Roughly 5.2% of the sample comes from the top ten. This sample also appeared in a second study, on regulatory T cells. In that second paper, the authors write: In the multiplex PCR, 52 forward TRBV primers and 13 reverse TRBJ primers were used, and assay-based and computational corrections were applied for amplification bias.

The source material was CD8+ T cells sorted from blood. These receptor sequences come from a human donor in good health.

As to this clone: A much larger clone is a single base away; this may be a read error. This sample also contains other DNA sequences that code for the same CDR3. The chain is built from TRBV15 and TRBJ1-2; 7 bases agree with TRBD1. The CDR3 consists of 15 residues. Trimming took 9 bases from V and 3 from J; bases not matched to a gene: 13. CDR1 is LNHNV, CDR2 YYDKDF, per germline (reference sequence). Here the CDR3 DNA reads TGTGCCACGAGCCCAACGGACAGGCGGGACTATGGCTACACCTTC. This encodes CATSPTDRRDYGYTF.

V is TRBV9 and J is TRBJ2-1; 12 nucleotides agree with TRBD2. The V gene end was trimmed by 3 bases and the J gene end by 7 bases; junction bases not matched to a gene: 17. The CDR3 spans 19 residues. Germline V gene data show CDR1 as SGDLS and CDR2 as YYNGEE. Written as DNA, the CDR3 is TGTGCCAGCAGCGGGAACCTTGGACTAGCGGGACCCGTGAGAAATGAGCAGTTCTTC. It yields the protein CASSGNLGLAGPVRNEQFF.

The rearrangement uses TRBV28 and TRBJ2-3; 7 bases match TRBD1. The CDR3 extends over 14 amino acids. Germline lookup yields CDR1 MDHEN and CDR2 SYDVKM. V gave up 5 bases and J gave up 1 base; unmatched junction bases: 3. The CDR3 is CASSPGQGTDTQYF. CDR3 DNA: TGTGCCAGCAGTCCCGGACAGGGCACAGATACGCAGTATTTT.

This clone was seen more than once but under ten times. The J gene is TRBJ2-7, the V gene TRBV6-5; 10 nucleotides agree with TRBD2. Germline V gene data show CDR1 as MNHEY and CDR2 as SVGAGI. The CDR3 has 15 residues. The ends lost 2 bases at V and 5 bases at J; junction bases unmatched: 6. The CDR3 DNA reads as TGTGCCAGCAGTTACCTCTCCGGACTAGCGGACGAGCAGTACTTC. Residues: CASSYLSGLADEQYF.

The rearrangement links TRBV7-8 to TRBJ1-4, with a weak D call TRBD1 (5 bases). This CDR3 comprises 18 residues. Trimming removed 4 bases at V and 0 bases at J, with 18 bases between. The germline CDR1 and CDR2 sequences are SGHVS and FQNEAQ. The CDR3: CASSSTWGTYSTNEKLFF. In DNA form, the CDR3 reads TGTGCCAGCAGCTCTACTTGGGGGACCTACTCAACTAATGAAAAACTGTTTTTT.

V usage is TRBV23-1 and J usage is TRBJ1-1; D is unclear. Being an ORF, TRBV23-1 has a function that is uncertain. The CDR3 has 14 amino acids. Between the trimmed V and J ends, which lost 9 bases and 2 bases, there was a span of 16 bases. The CDR3 reads CASDRWQKNTEAFF. DNA of the CDR3: TGCGCCAGTGACCGGTGGCAGAAAAACACTGAAGCTTTCTTT.

This clone was counted once. This chain connects TRBV4-1 to TRBJ2-2; 10 nucleotides align to TRBD2. This CDR3 has 18 residues. Germline values: CDR1 MGHRA, CDR2 YSYEKL. After removal of 0 bases from V and 4 bases from J, the junction contained 8 bases not matched to a gene. This CDR3 reads CASSQDSLAGGPTGELFF. CDR3 coding DNA: TGCGCCAGCAGCCAAGATAGCTTAGCGGGAGGACCCACCGGGGAGCTGTTTTTT.

This chain connects TRBV6-5 to TRBJ2-4, with 7 bases fitting TRBD1. The CDR3 is 13 residues long. J gave up 9 bases and V 5 bases, and 7 bases lay outside the gene matches. Per germline, CDR1 MNHEY and CDR2 SVGAGI. The CDR3 spells CASSEIRQGIQYF. CDR3 bases: TGTGCCAGCAGTGAGATTAGACAGGGCATTCAGTACTTC.

The chain joins TRBV30 to TRBJ1-1; D gene ambiguous. The CDR3 covers 13 residues. Trimming left V 0 bases short and J 4 bases short, with 9 bases between. Germline V gene lookup returns CDR1 GTSNPN and CDR2 SVGIG (reference sequence). The CDR3 DNA reads as TGTGCCTGGAGTGTATGGAGTGGCACTGAAGCTTTCTTT. Amino acids: CAWSVWSGTEAFF.

This chain links TRBV9 with TRBJ2-5; TRBD2 aligns across 7 bases. CDR3 size: 15 residues. V shed 0 bases and J 5 bases; nucleotides not matched to a gene: 7. The V gene's germline CDR1 is SGDLS and CDR2 YYNGEE. For the CDR3, the DNA is TGTGCCAGCAGCGTAGATAGCGGGCGAGAGGAGACCCAGTACTTC. This sequence encodes CASSVDSGREETQYF.

Here the CDR3 reads CASSLSSGANVLTF. CDR3 sequence (DNA): TGCGCCAGCAGCTTGAGCTCTGGGGCCAACGTCCTGACTTTC. This chain uses TRBV5-1 with TRBJ2-6; D is uncertain. Germline CDR1 and CDR2: SGHRS and YFSETQ. There are 14 residues in the CDR3. V was pared by 1 base and J by 0 bases, with 2 bases between.

In this sample, this clone turned up once. The chain uses TRBV18 and TRBJ2-1; 7 bases are a match to TRBD1. Germline CDR1 is KGHSH and CDR2 is LQKENI. CDR3 length: 15 residues. Trimming took 3 bases from V and 7 from J; bases not matched to a gene: 9. The CDR3 here is CASSPTGVLGNEQFF. As DNA, the CDR3 is TGTGCCAGCTCACCCACAGGGGTTTTAGGGAATGAGCAGTTCTTC.

The count of this clone is one. The genes are TRBV5-4 and TRBJ1-5; 8 positions agree with TRBD1. V was pared by 3 bases and J by 2 bases, with 4 bases of the junction left unmatched. Germline V lookup: CDR1 SGHNT, CDR2 YYREEE (reference sequence). The CDR3 spans 15 residues. CDR3: CASSYGTGGNQPQHF. The DNA for the CDR3 is TGTGCCAGCAGCTATGGGACAGGCGGCAATCAGCCCCAGCATTTT.

The V gene is TRBV27, the J gene TRBJ1-2; D may be TRBD1 (5 bases). Germline lookup yields CDR1 MNHEY and CDR2 SMNVEV (reference sequence). CDR3 length equals 15 residues. The V and J ends lost 6 bases and 2 bases respectively, with 16 bases between them. The CDR3 bases are TGTGCCAGCAGAACAGCCATGGGGCTAAACTATGGCTACACCTTC. Its protein is CASRTAMGLNYGYTF.

V gene TRBV10-1 combines with J gene TRBJ2-7, with D possibly called TRBD1 or TRBD2 (7 bases each). CDR1 WNHNN and CDR2 SYGVQD come from the germline V gene (reference sequence). The CDR3 runs to 14 residues. The ends were cut back, 6 bases at V and 1 base at J, with 13 bases in the middle. CDR3 residues: CASSGGTDSYEQYF. Written as DNA, the CDR3 is TGCGCCAGCAGCGGGGGGACAGATTCCTACGAGCAGTACTTC.

The V gene is TRBV10-1, the J gene TRBJ2-7; D might be TRBD2 (5 bases). Germline V gives CDR1 WNHNN, CDR2 SYGVQD (reference sequence). Trimming shortened V by 8 bases and J by 7 bases, and 15 bases separated the two germline ends. This CDR3 is built from 12 residues. The CDR3 loop is CASGENSGEQYF. DNA of the CDR3: TGCGCCAGCGGGGAGAACTCCGGAGAGCAGTACTTC.

In this sample, this clone turned up once. V is TRBV19 and J is TRBJ2-1; 7 nucleotides match TRBD2. The CDR3 covers 15 residues. Germline V gives CDR1 LNHDA, CDR2 SQIVND (reference sequence). V lost 7 bases to trimming and J lost 10 bases; unmatched junction nucleotides: 16. The CDR3 bases are TGTGCCAGTACTCCAAGTCCTAGCGGAATAGTGGAGCAGTTCTTC. It codes for CASTPSPSGIVEQFF.

The genes are TRBV7-3 and TRBJ2-3; no clear D. Between the trimmed V and J ends, which lost 1 base and 2 bases, there was a span of 10 bases. Germline V CDR1 and CDR2: SGHTA, FQGTGA. The CDR3 is 15 residues long. The CDR3 DNA follows: TGTGCCAGCAGCTTAAGAGGTGGTTACACAGATACGCAGTATTTT. Its translation is CASSLRGGYTDTQYF.